A selection of T cell receptor beta chains follows, all from one sample in a study of cytomegalovirus exposure and HLA in healthy donors. The assay was immunoSEQ multiplex PCR, and TCRdb's table has in-frame clones only and misses some. This table has about 130,000 clones, about 90% appearing once. Sequenced material: PBMCs. All receptors come from a man aged 25 to 40 in good health and CMV-seronegative. Both conserved end residues are part of each CDR3. D genes are given only for firm matches. Some rows have no size entry. The others give once, few or many, or a class for an expanded clone.

V gene: TRBV29-1
J gene: TRBJ1-1
D gene: TRBD1
clone size: NA
CDR3 protein: CSVGDRGITEAFF
CDR3 DNA: TGCAGCGTGGGGGACAGGGGGATCACTGAAGCTTTCTTT

V gene: TRBV7-9
J gene: TRBJ1-1
D gene: NA
clone size: NA
CDR3 protein: CASSSGFGDTEAFF
CDR3 DNA: TGTGCCAGCAGCTCAGGGTTCGGCGACACTGAAGCTTTCTTT

V gene: TRBV7-6
J gene: TRBJ2-3
D gene: TRBD2
clone size: once
CDR3 protein: CASSHPAGGEDTQYF
CDR3 DNA: TGTGCCAGCAGCCATCCAGCGGGGGGTGAAGATACGCAGTATTTT

V gene: TRBV7-9
J gene: TRBJ1-1
D gene: TRBD1
clone size: NA
CDR3 protein: CASSRGGGQQNTEAFF
CDR3 DNA: TGTGCCAGCAGCCGGGGTGGGGGACAGCAGAACACTGAAGCTTTCTTT

V gene: TRBV23-1
J gene: TRBJ1-2
D gene: TRBD1
clone size: NA
CDR3 protein: CASRRDRENGYTF
CDR3 DNA: TGCGCCAGCAGAAGGGACAGGGAGAATGGCTACACCTTC

V gene: TRBV25-1
J gene: TRBJ2-1
D gene: TRBD2
clone size: NA
CDR3 protein: CASSPMGLAGRNEQFF
CDR3 DNA: TGTGCCAGCAGTCCCATGGGACTAGCGGGGAGGAATGAGCAGTTCTTC

V gene: TRBV5-8
J gene: TRBJ2-5
D gene: TRBD2
clone size: few
CDR3 protein: CASSPARLAGDDGRETQYF
CDR3 DNA: TGTGCCAGCAGCCCGGCGCGACTAGCGGGGGATGATGGAAGAGAGACCCAGTACTTC

V gene: TRBV27
J gene: TRBJ2-1
D gene: TRBD2
clone size: NA
CDR3 protein: CASSTSSGGSYNEQFF
CDR3 DNA: TGTGCCAGCAGTACTTCAAGCGGGGGGTCCTACAATGAGCAGTTCTTC

V gene: TRBV10-3
J gene: TRBJ1-2
D gene: TRBD1
clone size: NA
CDR3 protein: CATQDRVYGYTF
CDR3 DNA: TGTGCCACCCAGGACAGGGTCTATGGCTACACCTTC

V gene: TRBV15
J gene: TRBJ1-1
D gene: NA
clone size: once
CDR3 protein: CATSNAGSSNTEAFF
CDR3 DNA: TGTGCCACCAGCAACGCGGGGTCCTCGAACACTGAAGCTTTCTTT

V gene: TRBV4-1
J gene: TRBJ1-3
D gene: NA
clone size: NA
CDR3 protein: CASSQGYRWRSSGNTIYF
CDR3 DNA: TGCGCCAGCAGCCAAGGGTACCGATGGAGGAGCTCTGGAAACACCATATATTTT

V gene: TRBV11-2
J gene: TRBJ2-7
D gene: NA
clone size: NA
CDR3 protein: CASSLGPGAGYEQYF
CDR3 DNA: TGTGCCAGCAGCTTGGGACCAGGGGCAGGCTACGAGCAGTACTTC

V gene: TRBV18
J gene: TRBJ2-7
D gene: TRBD2
clone size: NA
CDR3 protein: CASSPGTSSNEQYF
CDR3 DNA: TGTGCCAGCTCACCAGGGACTAGCTCCAACGAGCAGTACTTC

V gene: TRBV28
J gene: TRBJ2-1
D gene: TRBD2
clone size: NA
CDR3 protein: CASSTRTSGTPTYNEQFF
CDR3 DNA: TGTGCCAGCAGTACGAGGACTAGCGGGACCCCTACCTACAATGAGCAGTTCTTC

V gene: TRBV10-2
J gene: TRBJ1-2
D gene: TRBD1
clone size: NA
CDR3 protein: CASSTGVDGYTF
CDR3 DNA: TGCGCCAGCTCTACAGGGGTCGATGGCTACACCTTC

V gene: TRBV11-3
J gene: TRBJ2-2
D gene: NA
clone size: NA
CDR3 protein: CASSLQGTGELFF
CDR3 DNA: TGTGCCAGCAGTTTACAGGGCACCGGGGAGCTGTTTTTT

V gene: TRBV7-6
J gene: TRBJ1-6
D gene: TRBD1
clone size: NA
CDR3 protein: CASSLEAGGWNSPLHF
CDR3 DNA: TGTGCCAGCAGCTTAGAGGCAGGGGGATGGAATTCACCCCTCCACTTT

V gene: TRBV11-2
J gene: TRBJ2-5
D gene: NA
clone size: NA
CDR3 protein: CASSSPRTQYF
CDR3 DNA: TGTGCCAGCAGCTCGCCGCGGACCCAGTACTTC

V gene: TRBV5-1
J gene: TRBJ2-1
D gene: TRBD1
clone size: NA
CDR3 protein: CASSKPGQGYNEQFF
CDR3 DNA: TGCGCCAGCAGCAAACCGGGACAGGGGTACAATGAGCAGTTCTTC

V gene: TRBV29-1
J gene: TRBJ2-2
D gene: NA
clone size: NA
CDR3 protein: CSVDPGNTGELFF
CDR3 DNA: TGCAGCGTTGATCCGGGGAACACCGGGGAGCTGTTTTTT

V gene: TRBV13
J gene: TRBJ2-7
D gene: TRBD1
clone size: NA
CDR3 protein: CASSLRVGQASPYEQYF
CDR3 DNA: TGTGCCAGCAGCTTAAGGGTGGGACAGGCCTCTCCCTACGAGCAGTACTTC

V gene: TRBV5-1
J gene: TRBJ1-5
D gene: NA
clone size: once
CDR3 protein: CASSLVGASNQPQHF
CDR3 DNA: TGCGCCAGCAGCTTGGTGGGGGCGAGCAATCAGCCCCAGCATTTT

V gene: TRBV11-2
J gene: TRBJ1-2
D gene: NA
clone size: NA
CDR3 protein: CASSQGRRGLDGYTF
CDR3 DNA: TGTGCCAGCAGCCAAGGACGGCGGGGTTTAGATGGCTACACCTTC

V gene: TRBV7-8
J gene: TRBJ2-5
D gene: NA
clone size: NA
CDR3 protein: CASSLAATTQETQYF
CDR3 DNA: TGTGCCAGCAGCTTAGCGGCAACTACCCAAGAGACCCAGTACTTC

V gene: TRBV5-6
J gene: TRBJ1-4
D gene: TRBD1
clone size: NA
CDR3 protein: CASSLKGTGSEKLFF
CDR3 DNA: TGTGCCAGCAGCTTGAAGGGGACAGGGAGTGAAAAACTGTTTTTT

V gene: TRBV27
J gene: TRBJ2-2
D gene: NA
clone size: NA
CDR3 protein: CASRILAPTGELFF
CDR3 DNA: TGTGCCAGCAGAATACTAGCCCCCACCGGGGAGCTGTTTTTT

V gene: TRBV28
J gene: TRBJ2-7
D gene: TRBD2
clone size: NA
CDR3 protein: CASSIIGHRGGLYEQYF
CDR3 DNA: TGTGCCAGCAGTATTATTGGGCACCGGGGGGGGCTCTACGAGCAGTACTTC

V gene: TRBV5-1
J gene: TRBJ2-7
D gene: TRBD1
clone size: NA
CDR3 protein: CASSLNRQGSDEQYF
CDR3 DNA: TGCGCCAGCAGCTTAAACCGACAGGGAAGTGACGAGCAGTACTTC

V gene: TRBV7-3
J gene: TRBJ1-2
D gene: NA
clone size: NA
CDR3 protein: CASSPDSNYGYTF
CDR3 DNA: TGTGCCAGCAGCCCTGACAGCAACTATGGCTACACCTTC

V gene: TRBV7-9
J gene: TRBJ1-2
D gene: NA
clone size: NA
CDR3 protein: CASSSPGTDPNYGYTF
CDR3 DNA: TGTGCCAGCAGCTCCCCCGGGACTGATCCTAACTATGGCTACACCTTC

V gene: TRBV5-5
J gene: TRBJ2-3
D gene: NA
clone size: once
CDR3 protein: CASSFRPQGFSTDTQYF
CDR3 DNA: TGTGCCAGCAGCTTCCGACCCCAGGGCTTTAGCACAGATACGCAGTATTTT

V gene: TRBV9
J gene: TRBJ2-3
D gene: TRBD2
clone size: NA
CDR3 protein: CASSLSGGAVDTQYF
CDR3 DNA: TGTGCCAGCAGCCTAAGCGGGGGGGCCGTAGATACGCAGTATTTT

V gene: TRBV6-5
J gene: TRBJ1-4
D gene: NA
clone size: NA
CDR3 protein: CASSYRGGVGEKLFF
CDR3 DNA: TGTGCCAGCAGTTACCGAGGGGGAGTGGGTGAAAAACTGTTTTTT

V gene: TRBV2
J gene: TRBJ1-1
D gene: NA
clone size: once
CDR3 protein: CASSTPTGWNTEAFF
CDR3 DNA: TGTGCCAGCAGTACACCCACGGGATGGAACACTGAAGCTTTCTTT

V gene: TRBV2
J gene: TRBJ2-5
D gene: TRBD1
clone size: NA
CDR3 protein: CASSGGTGYQETQYF
CDR3 DNA: TGTGCCAGCAGTGGTGGGACAGGGTACCAAGAGACCCAGTACTTC

V gene: TRBV7-2
J gene: TRBJ1-2
D gene: NA
clone size: NA
CDR3 protein: CASSFPQINGYTF
CDR3 DNA: TGTGCCAGCAGCTTTCCCCAGATAAATGGCTACACCTTC

V gene: TRBV10-3
J gene: TRBJ2-7
D gene: NA
clone size: NA
CDR3 protein: CAISEAATGSYEQYF
CDR3 DNA: TGTGCCATCAGTGAAGCGGCCACAGGGAGCTACGAGCAGTACTTC

V gene: TRBV7-8
J gene: TRBJ1-2
D gene: NA
clone size: NA
CDR3 protein: CASSLADTYGYTF
CDR3 DNA: TGTGCCAGCAGCTTAGCGGACACCTATGGCTACACCTTC

V gene: TRBV6-4
J gene: TRBJ1-6
D gene: NA
clone size: NA
CDR3 protein: CASSDGPRGSSPLHF
CDR3 DNA: TGTGCCAGCAGTGACGGTCCTCGGGGGAGTTCACCCCTCCACTTT

V gene: TRBV29-1
J gene: TRBJ2-3
D gene: TRBD2
clone size: NA
CDR3 protein: CSVAGRVKADTQYF
CDR3 DNA: TGCAGCGTAGCCGGGAGGGTTAAGGCAGATACGCAGTATTTT

V gene: TRBV5-1
J gene: TRBJ1-4
D gene: NA
clone size: NA
CDR3 protein: CASSKYGPSADEKLFF
CDR3 DNA: TGCGCCAGCAGCAAATATGGGCCCTCGGCAGATGAAAAACTGTTTTTT

V gene: TRBV15
J gene: TRBJ1-5
D gene: NA
clone size: NA
CDR3 protein: CATSRDQGKGNQPQHF
CDR3 DNA: TGTGCCACCAGCAGAGATCAGGGTAAGGGCAATCAGCCCCAGCATTTT

V gene: TRBV4-1
J gene: TRBJ1-5
D gene: TRBD1
clone size: NA
CDR3 protein: CASSPTGGTGFVVSNQPQHF
CDR3 DNA: TGCGCCAGCAGTCCAACCGGGGGGACAGGGTTCGTCGTAAGCAATCAGCCCCAGCATTTT

V gene: TRBV2
J gene: TRBJ2-1
D gene: TRBD2
clone size: NA
CDR3 protein: CASGTSGDNEQFF
CDR3 DNA: TGTGCCAGCGGGACTAGCGGGGACAATGAGCAGTTCTTC

V gene: TRBV5-1
J gene: TRBJ1-2
D gene: NA
clone size: NA
CDR3 protein: CASSYSELANYGYTF
CDR3 DNA: TGCGCCAGCAGCTATTCGGAGTTAGCTAACTATGGCTACACCTTC

V gene: TRBV2
J gene: TRBJ2-7
D gene: NA
clone size: NA
CDR3 protein: CASRRRLVDEQYF
CDR3 DNA: TGTGCCAGCAGGAGGAGACTAGTTGACGAGCAGTACTTC

V gene: TRBV27
J gene: TRBJ1-4
D gene: NA
clone size: NA
CDR3 protein: CASSLFGGNNEKLFF
CDR3 DNA: TGTGCCAGCAGTTTATTTGGGGGGAATAATGAAAAACTGTTTTTT

V gene: TRBV6-5
J gene: TRBJ1-5
D gene: NA
clone size: NA
CDR3 protein: CASSYDRYQPQHF
CDR3 DNA: TGTGCCAGCAGTTACGACAGATATCAGCCCCAGCATTTT

V gene: TRBV5-1
J gene: TRBJ1-5
D gene: NA
clone size: NA
CDR3 protein: CASSLGGHHNQPQHF
CDR3 DNA: TGCGCCAGCAGCTTGGGGGGGCACCACAATCAGCCCCAGCATTTT

V gene: TRBV6-4
J gene: TRBJ2-2
D gene: NA
clone size: NA
CDR3 protein: CASSDSQGRTGELFF
CDR3 DNA: TGTGCCAGCAGTGACTCCCAGGGAAGGACCGGGGAGCTGTTTTTT

V gene: TRBV25-1
J gene: TRBJ1-6
D gene: NA
clone size: NA
CDR3 protein: CASSEYGRVNSPLHF
CDR3 DNA: TGTGCCAGCAGTGAATATGGCAGGGTTAATTCACCCCTCCACTTT

V gene: TRBV5-5
J gene: TRBJ2-5
D gene: TRBD1
clone size: NA
CDR3 protein: CASSFGTGREETQYF
CDR3 DNA: TGTGCCAGCAGCTTCGGGACAGGGAGGGAAGAGACCCAGTACTTC

V gene: TRBV4-2
J gene: TRBJ2-7
D gene: TRBD1
clone size: NA
CDR3 protein: CASSQAPGQGPLAPNEQYF
CDR3 DNA: TGTGCCAGCAGCCAAGCCCCGGGACAGGGGCCGCTAGCTCCTAACGAGCAGTACTTC

V gene: TRBV21-1
J gene: TRBJ1-5
D gene: NA
clone size: NA
CDR3 protein: CASSKVGYSNQPQHF
CDR3 DNA: TGTGCCAGCAGCAAAGTGGGCTATAGCAATCAGCCCCAGCATTTT